This T cell receptor beta chain originates from a study of CD8 T cells in Susac syndrome. The multiple sclerosis control cohort comprised treatment-naive individuals presenting with stable or active relapsing-remitting disease. General study findings and limits: As the study acknowledged, the number of individuals who were part of its TCR sequencing and HLA analysis was relatively small.

Reverse transcription of about 0.45 to 1 ug RNA was performed with random hexamers. MiXCR, applied by TCRdb to the immunoSEQ multiplex PCR reads, yields one record per CDR3 protein. Of about 140,000 distinct CDR3 sequences in the sample, approximately 95% were seen once. The germline CDR1 and CDR2 sequences are DFQATT and SNEGSKA (reference sequence). The length of the CDR3 is 14 residues. The ends lost 6 bases at V and 5 bases at J; junction bases unmatched: 9. Comments on this clonotype: Its antigen is unidentified.

This TCR came from a human donor with multiple sclerosis. The sequencing sample was made of CD4+ T cells from PBMCs. The gene calls are TRBV20-1 and TRBJ1-5; 8 bases are a match to TRBD1. The CDR3 region is CSAPDRANYQPQHF. In DNA form, the CDR3 reads TGCAGTGCCCCGGACAGGGCGAACTATCAGCCCCAGCATTTT.